A selection of T cell receptor beta chains follows, all from one sample in a study of vaccination and CD4 T cells after COVID-19. The antigens these receptors bind are not known. TCRdb reanalysed the PCR reads using MiXCR and keeps one entry per CDR3 protein. The profile covers roughly 22,000 distinct CDR3 sequences, with less than 70% appearing a single time and 7.8% taken by the ten largest. The sample taken for sequencing was CD4+ T cells from blood, cultured in vitro. The receptors stem from a human donor who had recovered from COVID-19. CDR3s include the opening cysteine and the closing phenylalanine or tryptophan. A D gene is named only where the DNA matches it firmly. Only some rows state a clone size, as once, few, many or a class for expanded clones.

clone size | J gene | V gene | D gene | CDR3 DNA | CDR3 protein
. | TRBJ1-2 | TRBV6-1 | . | TGTGCCAGCAGTGAACAGGGTGCCGGGGGCTACACCTTC | CASSEQGAGGYTF
. | TRBJ2-3 | TRBV20-1 | TRBD2 | TGCAGTGCTAGAGGTGGCTGGCGGAGCGGGAGGGCTTCCACAGATACGCAGTATTTT | CSARGGWRSGRASTDTQYF
. | TRBJ2-3 | TRBV18 | . | TGTGCCAGCTCACGGGATCGAGATACGCAGTATTTT | CASSRDRDTQYF
. | TRBJ1-6 | TRBV7-3 | TRBD1 | TGTGCCAGCAGCTTAAACCCACAGGGGAATTCACCCCTCCACTTT | CASSLNPQGNSPLHF
. | TRBJ2-5 | TRBV20-1 | . | TGCAGTGCTAGAAGATGGTCTCAAGAGACCCAGTACTTC | CSARRWSQETQYF
. | TRBJ1-2 | TRBV19 | TRBD1 | TGTGCCAGTAGTAAGGGACAGGGGGCAACTCACTATGGCTACACCTTC | CASSKGQGATHYGYTF
. | TRBJ2-1 | TRBV11-3 | TRBD1 | TGTGCCAGCAGCCCAAGGACAGGGGGAAGAGAGCAGTTCTTC | CASSPRTGGREQFF
. | TRBJ2-2 | TRBV7-9 | . | TGTGCCAGCAGCTCGATCCCCTGGGGGGACACCGGGGAGCTGTTTTTT | CASSSIPWGDTGELFF
. | TRBJ2-3 | TRBV2 | TRBD2 | TGTGCCAGCAGTGAAGCGCAGGGAGGGAACACAGATACGCAGTATTTT | CASSEAQGGNTDTQYF
few | TRBJ1-1 | TRBV20-1 | TRBD1 | TGCAGTGCTAGAGAGGGACAGACTAACACTGAGGCTTTCTTT | CSAREGQTNTEAFF
. | TRBJ1-1 | TRBV6-7 | . | TGTGCCAGCAGGATAGGGGTTTTCCTCAACACTGAAGCTTTCTTT | CASRIGVFLNTEAFF
few | TRBJ2-3 | TRBV6-1 | . | TGTGCCATACGGCGGGCCTTCTCCACAGATACGCAGTATTTT | CAIRRAFSTDTQYF
. | TRBJ1-6 | TRBV12-3/TRBV12-4 | . | TGTGCCAGTTCGCCCGGCGGTTCACCCCTCCACTTT | CASSPGGSPLHF
. | TRBJ2-1 | TRBV30 | . | TGTGCCTGGAGTGGGGGAGGCAATGAGCAGTTCTTC | CAWSGGGNEQFF
few | TRBJ2-3 | TRBV20-1 | . | TGCAGTGCTTCCAACGTCGGAGGGAGTGCAGATACGCAGTATTTT | CSASNVGGSADTQYF
. | TRBJ1-2 | TRBV20-1 | TRBD1 | TGCAGTGCTCGGGACAGGGTAAACGGCTACACCTTC | CSARDRVNGYTF
few | TRBJ1-5 | TRBV6-1 | TRBD1 | TGTGCCAGCAGCCGGGACAGGGGCCCCTTGGAGCCCCAGCATTTT | CASSRDRGPLEPQHF
. | TRBJ2-1 | TRBV24-1 | . | TGTGCCACCAGTGAGAACAATGAGCAGTTCTTC | CATSENNEQFF
. | TRBJ1-2 | TRBV25-1 | TRBD1 | TGTGCCAGCAGTGAAGCGATGACAGGGAGCTATGGCTACACCTTC | CASSEAMTGSYGYTF
few | TRBJ1-5 | TRBV28 | . | TGTGCCAGCAGTTTATTTAGCAATCAGCCCCAGCATTTT | CASSLFSNQPQHF
. | TRBJ1-5 | TRBV6-1 | . | TGTGCCAGCAAGAAGGGGGGGTCAAGGGGCAATCAGCCCCAGCATTTT | CASKKGGSRGNQPQHF
few | TRBJ1-5 | TRBV11-2 | . | TGTGCCAGCAATCAGGGGCCAGATCAGCCCCAGCATTTT | CASNQGPDQPQHF
. | TRBJ1-5 | TRBV7-2 | . | TGTGCCAGCAGCTCTCAGACGGGCAATCAGCCCCAGCATTTT | CASSSQTGNQPQHF
. | TRBJ1-2 | TRBV7-3 | . | TGTGCCAGCAGCCTCGGTCCGGGGCCCAGCTATGGCTACACCTTC | CASSLGPGPSYGYTF
once | TRBJ1-2 | TRBV7-9 | . | TGTGCCAGCAGTCCACCGGGACACGGTAACAGCTACCTTGGCTACACCTTC | CASSPPGHGNSYLGYTF
few | TRBJ1-4 | TRBV5-4 | . | TGTGCCAGCAGCGGTGAGGGACAAGGGCGAAAACTGTTTTTT | CASSGEGQGRKLFF
. | TRBJ1-1 | TRBV7-2 | . | TGTGCCAGCAGCTTAGTGCAGCCGAACACTGAAGCTTTCTTT | CASSLVQPNTEAFF
. | TRBJ1-6 | TRBV20-1 | . | TGCAGTGCTCCTACCCAGGGTTCCTATAATTCACCCCTCCACTTT | CSAPTQGSYNSPLHF
few | TRBJ2-7 | TRBV6-2/TRBV6-3 | TRBD1 | TGTGCCAGCAGTTATAATCGCTACAGGGGGAGCTCCTACGAGCAGTACTTC | CASSYNRYRGSSYEQYF
. | TRBJ2-5 | TRBV20-1 | TRBD1 | TGCAGTGCTTGGAAGACAGGGGGCAGGGAGACCCAGTACTTC | CSAWKTGGRETQYF
. | TRBJ2-7 | TRBV29-1 | . | TGCAGCGTTGAAGCTCGCGGCCGGGGGAACGAGCAGTACTTC | CSVEARGRGNEQYF
once | TRBJ2-7 | TRBV15 | . | TGTGCCACCAGCAGAGGGTCTGGGGCAACCTACGAGCAGTACTTC | CATSRGSGATYEQYF
. | TRBJ2-7 | TRBV10-3 | . | TGTGCCATCGGTAGCTACGAGCAGTACTTC | CAIGSYEQYF
. | TRBJ2-5 | TRBV7-9 | . | TGTGCCAGCAGCAAGGACAACCTGCCCAGGGAGACCCAGTACTTC | CASSKDNLPRETQYF
. | TRBJ1-6 | TRBV27 | TRBD1 | TGTGCCAGCAGTCCCCGACCGTACATAGGACAGGGCGGATCACCCCTCCACTTT | CASSPRPYIGQGGSPLHF
. | TRBJ2-7 | TRBV7-2 | TRBD2 | TGTGCCAGCAGCTTAGTTAGCGGGAGAGGTACGAGGCCCCACTACGAGCAGTACTTC | CASSLVSGRGTRPHYEQYF
. | TRBJ1-1 | TRBV7-2 | . | TGTGCCAGCAGCTTAGACCAGTCAGGGAAAGCTTTCTTT | CASSLDQSGKAFF
. | TRBJ1-1 | TRBV28 | . | TGTGCCAGCAGTCTGACCCCTCGGGGCGCTTTCTTT | CASSLTPRGAFF
. | TRBJ2-5 | TRBV7-6 | . | TGTGCCAGCAGCTTAGCGAGGGGAGGCGGCCTCTGGGTCCAAGAGACCCAGTACTTC | CASSLARGGGLWVQETQYF
. | TRBJ1-5 | TRBV2 | . | TGTGCCAGCAGTGAAGAATGGGTGCAGCCCCAGCATTTT | CASSEEWVQPQHF
. | TRBJ2-5 | TRBV11-2 | TRBD2 | TGTGCCAGCAGCTTATCACTAGCGGGAACGGAGACCCAGTACTTC | CASSLSLAGTETQYF
few | TRBJ2-7 | TRBV7-6 | TRBD2 | TGTGCCAGCAGTTGGGGGGCCCCGGCGGGGGGGAACGAGCAGTACTTC | CASSWGAPAGGNEQYF
once | TRBJ2-1 | TRBV11-2 | . | TGTGCCAGCAGCTTAGAGGGGGCTCCCTACAATGAGCAGTTCTTC | CASSLEGAPYNEQFF
. | TRBJ2-5 | TRBV7-2 | . | TGTGCCAGCAGCCTAGACTGGGAGACCCAGTACTTC | CASSLDWETQYF
. | TRBJ2-7 | TRBV7-2 | . | TGTGCCAGCAGCTTAAACCGGTTAGACTACGAGCAGTACTTC | CASSLNRLDYEQYF
. | TRBJ1-1 | TRBV6-1 | . | TGTGCCAGCAGTGACAAATCACCAGACCTAAGAGAAGCTTTCTTT | CASSDKSPDLREAFF
. | TRBJ2-6 | TRBV20-1 | TRBD1 | TGCAGCGCCGGGGGACAGGGGGCTTCCCCTGGGGCCAACGTCCTGACTTTC | CSAGGQGASPGANVLTF
. | TRBJ1-1 | TRBV24-1 | . | TGTGCCACCAAGGGAGGCATGAACACTGAAGCTTTCTTT | CATKGGMNTEAFF
. | TRBJ1-2 | TRBV7-2 | TRBD1 | TGTGCCAGCAGCTCCCAACCCCGACAGGGGGCCGATGGCTACACCTTC | CASSSQPRQGADGYTF
once | TRBJ1-1 | TRBV7-9 | TRBD1 | TGTGCCAGCAGCTTACAGGGGGGGAACACTGAAGCTTTCTTT | CASSLQGGNTEAFF
once | TRBJ1-1 | TRBV2 | TRBD1 | TGTGCTAGCAGTGACAGGGGGCGGCGTTTTGGCGCTGAAGCTTTCTTT | CASSDRGRRFGAEAFF
. | TRBJ1-5 | TRBV24-1 | . | TGTGCCACCAGTCCAGGCGATGACAATCAGCCCCAGCATTTT | CATSPGDDNQPQHF
. | TRBJ1-5 | TRBV6-4 | . | TGTGCCAGCAGTGACTCGTCGCTCGGTCATCAGCCCCAGCATTTT | CASSDSSLGHQPQHF
. | TRBJ1-2 | TRBV2 | . | TGTGCCAGCAGAGGCGACACAAACTATGGCTACACCTTC | CASRGDTNYGYTF
. | TRBJ2-1 | TRBV19 | TRBD2 | TGTGCCACTAGTTTTAGCGGGATGTCCTACAATGAGCAGTTCTTC | CATSFSGMSYNEQFF